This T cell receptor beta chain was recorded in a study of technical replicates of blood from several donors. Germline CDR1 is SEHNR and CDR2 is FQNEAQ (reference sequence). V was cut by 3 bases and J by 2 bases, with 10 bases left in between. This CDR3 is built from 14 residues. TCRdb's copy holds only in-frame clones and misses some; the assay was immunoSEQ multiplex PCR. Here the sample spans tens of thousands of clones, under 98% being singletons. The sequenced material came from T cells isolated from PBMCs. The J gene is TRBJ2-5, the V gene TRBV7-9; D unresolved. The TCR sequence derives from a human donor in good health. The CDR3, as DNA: TGTGCCAGCAGCTTCGGTAGAGTTCAAGAGACCCAGTACTTC. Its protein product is CASSFGRVQETQYF. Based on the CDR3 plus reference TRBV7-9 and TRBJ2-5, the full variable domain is DTGVSQNPRHKITKRGQNVTFRCDPISEHNRLYWYRQTLGQGPEFLTYFQNEAQLEKSRLLSDRFSAERPKGSFSTLEIQRTEQGDSAMYLCASSFGRVQETQYFGPGTRLLVL.